The 22 T cell receptor beta chains below all came from one sample that was sequenced in a study of regulatory T cells in long-lasting Graves disease. Arm-PCR of CDR3 regions and iRepertoire HTBI primers were the basis on which TCR beta libraries were built. A single record per CDR3 protein comes from TCRdb applying MiXCR to the multiplex PCR reads. The sample includes 410,000 or so distinct CDR3 sequences, about 16% seen only once; the top ten take 15% to 20%. Time point specified: newly diagnosed GD, antithyroid drugs for less than 3 months. The TCR library was made from RNA that had been extracted from PBMCs in TRIzol. These data also featured in a second study, about T cells in Graves' hyperthyroidism and ophthalmopathy.

The starting material was peripheral blood mononuclear cells (PBMCs), obtained at new diagnosis, from a patient treated with antithyroid drugs. The receptors come from a woman in her twenties or thirties with Graves disease.

This clonotype showed up many times. V gene TRBV12-5 combines with J gene TRBJ2-1; no firm D call. The CDR3 loop spans 13 amino acids. The V gene's germline CDR1 is LGHNT and CDR2 FRNRAP. V lost 5 bases, J lost 3 bases, and 8 bases lay in between. The CDR3: CASGPVDYNEQFF. CDR3 coding DNA: TGTGCTAGTGGTCCCGTGGACTACAATGAGCAGTTCTTC. The entire variable domain, with the rest obtained from reference TRBV12-5 and TRBJ2-1, is as follows: DARVTQTPRHKVTEMGQEVTMRCQPILGHNTVFWYRQTMMQGLELLAYFRNRAPLDDSGMPKDRFSAEMPDATLATLKIQPSEPRDSAVYFCASGPVDYNEQFFGPGTRLTVL.

The CDR3 here is CASSSPGQGINEQFF. Here the CDR3 DNA reads TGTGCCAGCAGTTCTCCGGGACAGGGAATCAATGAGCAGTTCTTC. V is TRBV28 and J is TRBJ2-1; 9 positions match TRBD1. CDR1 is MDHEN, CDR2 SYDVKM, per germline. The junction had 7 bases not matched to a gene; V was cut back by 4 bases and J by 6 bases. The CDR3 runs 15 residues.

This clonotype was counted at least ten times. The chain carries TRBV12-3 or TRBV12-4 and TRBJ2-5, with D perhaps TRBD2 (6 bases). Trimming pared 6 bases from V and 2 bases from J, leaving 10 bases between. This CDR3 is built from 13 residues. The CDR3 region is CASSTREQETQYF. The CDR3 nucleotides read TGTGCCAGCAGCACACGGGAGCAAGAGACCCAGTACTTC.

This chain links TRBV20-1 with TRBJ2-1, with D possibly called TRBD1 or TRBD2 (5 bases each). CDR3 length equals 15 residues. In germline, CDR1 is DFQATT, CDR2 SNEGSKA (reference sequence). Trimming stripped 6 bases from V and 9 bases from J, with 24 bases between. CDR3 amino acids: CSALPPGQRVGEQFF. CDR3 sequence (DNA): TGCAGTGCCCTACCTCCGGGGCAAAGGGTGGGTGAGCAGTTCTTC.

The table lists this clonotype with many counts. The chain has TRBV20-1 and TRBJ1-2, with TRBD1 as a possible D gene (5 bases). V dropped 3 bases and J dropped 3 bases, with 17 bases sitting between them. The CDR3 loop spans 15 amino acids. In germline, CDR1 is DFQATT, CDR2 SNEGSKA (reference sequence). This CDR3 is CSASRPGGSDYGYTF. The CDR3 region has the DNA TGCAGTGCTAGTCGCCCGGGGGGTTCGGACTATGGCTACACCTTC.

This clonotype has more than one count but fewer than ten. This chain links TRBV4-1 with TRBJ2-7; D is perhaps TRBD1 or TRBD2 (5 bases each). The V gene's germline CDR1 is MGHRA and CDR2 YSYEKL. The length of the CDR3 is 15 residues. V gave up 2 bases and J gave up 1 base, with 12 bases separating them. The chain's CDR3 is CASSQTGTPSYEQYF. In nucleotides, the CDR3 is TGCGCCAGCAGCCAAACCGGGACCCCTTCCTACGAGCAGTACTTC.

This clonotype was observed a handful of times. The gene calls are TRBV29-1 and TRBJ1-1, with D tentatively TRBD1 (6 bases). The CDR3 covers 13 residues. Per the germline V gene, CDR1 is SQVTM and CDR2 is ANQGSEA. V lost 4 bases, J lost 4 bases, and 13 bases lay in between. In DNA form, the CDR3 reads TGCAGCGTTGTGGGGGGGGGCAGCACTGAAGCTTTCTTT. Its protein is CSVVGGGSTEAFF.

This clonotype was counted only a few times. The V call is TRBV4-1, the J call TRBJ1-3; D possibly corresponds to TRBD1 (6 bases). Per the germline V gene, CDR1 is MGHRA and CDR2 is YSYEKL. The CDR3 has 15 amino acids. Trimming took off 2 bases at V and 4 bases at J, with 12 bases between the two ends. In nucleotides, the CDR3 is TGCGCCAGCAGCCAACCCACGGGACAAGGAAACACCATATATTTT. Translated, it gives CASSQPTGQGNTIYF.

V gene TRBV18 combines with J gene TRBJ2-1; 10 bases match TRBD1. CDR1 and CDR2 from the germline V gene are KGHSH and LQKENI. V lost 3 bases, J lost 2 bases, and 19 bases stayed unmatched. This CDR3 contains 21 residues. The DNA for the CDR3 is TGTGCCAGCTCACCGGCGGGGACAGGGGTCCCTGGAGGGAGGGCCTACAATGAGCAGTTCTTC. This gives the protein CASSPAGTGVPGGRAYNEQFF. The variable domain in full, completed from reference TRBV18 and TRBJ2-1, reads NAGVMQNPRHLVRRRGQEARLRCSPMKGHSHVYWYRQLPEEGLKFMVYLQKENIIDESGMPKERFSAEFPKEGPSILRIQQVVRGDSAAYFCASSPAGTGVPGGRAYNEQFFGPGTRLTVL.

This clonotype came up a few times. The V gene is TRBV6-5, the J gene TRBJ1-6, with a weak D call TRBD1 (6 bases). With 0 bases removed from V and 9 bases from J, the gap between germline ends came to 18 bases. CDR1 MNHEY and CDR2 SVGAGI come from the germline V gene. The CDR3 covers 17 residues. In nucleotides, the CDR3 is TGTGCCAGCAGTTACTCGATAGGTCGGACCAGGGGTTCACCCCTCCACTTT. Translating it yields CASSYSIGRTRGSPLHF.

Turning to this clonotype: A clone one base away is much larger, so this may be a read error. The genes are TRBV6-2 or TRBV6-3 and TRBJ2-1, with no clear D. The V end was cut by 0 bases, the J end by 5 bases, with 2 bases between. The CDR3 loop spans 12 amino acids. The germline V gene encodes CDR1 MNHEY and CDR2 SVGEGT. The CDR3 DNA reads as TGTGCCAGCAGTTACTCGGACAATGAGCAGTTCTTC. This translates into CASSYSDNEQFF.

The chain uses TRBV9 and TRBJ1-5; 10 nucleotides agree with TRBD1. J was trimmed by 2 bases and V by 3 bases; bases with no gene match: 2. The CDR3 length is 15 residues. Germline V gives CDR1 SGDLS, CDR2 YYNGEE. CDR3: CASSAGTGGNQPQHF. Written as DNA, the CDR3 is TGTGCCAGCAGCGCCGGGACAGGGGGCAATCAGCCCCAGCATTTT.

The gene calls are TRBV28 and TRBJ1-2, with 11 positions matching TRBD1. This CDR3 is 16 amino acids long. Losses at the gene ends were 7 bases for V and 3 bases for J; bases not matched to a gene: 10. Looked up from germline, CDR1 is MDHEN and CDR2 is SYDVKM. The DNA of the CDR3 is TGTGCCAGCACTCCTTCCGGGACAGGGGGTTACTATGGCTACACCTTC. Its translation: CASTPSGTGGYYGYTF.

The chain recombines TRBV28 with TRBJ2-5, with D unclear. V lost 10 bases and J 4 bases, leaving 10 bases between the germline ends. The CDR3 is made up of 11 amino acids. Germline V gene data show CDR1 as MDHEN and CDR2 as SYDVKM. CDR3 DNA sequence: TGTGCCACCGTAGGAGTAGAGACCCAGTACTTC. Translated: CATVGVETQYF.

Turning to this clonotype: This clone may be a read error of a much larger clone one base away. This chain connects TRBV3-1 to TRBJ1-2; a possible D gene is TRBD1 (5 bases). CDR1 LGHDT and CDR2 YNNKEL come from the germline V gene (reference sequence). This CDR3 is 14 amino acids long. The CDR3 DNA is TGTGCCAGGAGCCAAGGGGCGGACAACTATGGCTACACCTTC. Residues: CARSQGADNYGYTF.

The rearrangement links TRBV6-2 or TRBV6-3 to TRBJ2-1; D tentatively reads TRBD1 or TRBD2 (5 bases each). The CDR3 spans 12 residues. Germline V gene lookup returns CDR1 MNHEY and CDR2 SVGEGT. Between the trimmed V and J ends, which lost 1 base and 7 bases, there was a span of 5 bases. This CDR3 is CASSYWGNEQFF. The CDR3 nucleotides are TGTGCCAGCAGTTACTGGGGGAATGAGCAGTTCTTC.

Regarding this clonotype: An end of the junction differs from the germline gene, which may be a read error. This chain joins TRBV24-1 and TRBJ2-1; perhaps TRBD2 as D (9 bases). Germline V gene lookup returns CDR1 KGHDR and CDR2 SFDVKD. The CDR3 is 20 residues long. The CDR3 DNA reads as TGTGCCACCAGTGCCCACGGGACAGGAGTAGCGGGGGCTGTCTCCCGGAGTTGGTCGTTC. Protein sequence: CATSAHGTGVAGAVSRSWSF.

This clonotype was picked up many times. The V call is TRBV29-1, the J call TRBJ2-7; TRBD2 matches 7 bases. The length of the CDR3 is 13 residues. Per germline, CDR1 SQVTM and CDR2 ANQGSEA. V lost 4 bases, J lost 4 bases, and 7 bases stayed unmatched. In DNA, the CDR3 is TGCAGCGTTGCAATGGGGACTATTTACGAGCAGTACTTC. Encoded protein: CSVAMGTIYEQYF.

Turning to this clonotype: A read error may be the cause here, since a much bigger clone is one base away. The chain has TRBV20-1 and TRBJ2-1; TRBD2 matches at 7 bases. CDR3 length: 11 amino acids. Germline V gene lookup returns CDR1 DFQATT and CDR2 SNEGSKA (reference sequence). Trimming cost V 6 bases and J 10 bases; bases outside gene matches: 6. The DNA for the CDR3 is TGCAGTGCCCTGGGGGACTACGAGCAGTTCTTC. This translates into CSALGDYEQFF.

The sample holds a few counts of this clonotype. J is TRBJ2-7 and V is TRBV27, with 7 bases identical to TRBD1. This CDR3 spans 15 amino acids. With V trimmed by 6 bases and J by 3 bases, 11 bases remained unmatched. In germline, CDR1 is MNHEY, CDR2 SMNVEV (reference sequence). The CDR3 here is CASRKPGTEIYEQYF. DNA for the CDR3: TGTGCCAGCAGGAAACCCGGGACAGAAATCTACGAGCAGTACTTC.

This clonotype was recorded many times. The chain joins TRBV5-1 to TRBJ2-3; weak D call: TRBD2 (6 bases). V shed 1 base and J shed 4 bases, with 13 bases lying between them. The CDR3 is made up of 15 amino acids. CDR1 is SGHRS and CDR2 is YFSETQ in the germline V gene. CDR3 loop: CASSLFGDFADTQYF. The CDR3 DNA is TGCGCCAGCAGCTTGTTCGGGGACTTCGCAGATACGCAGTATTTT.

This clonotype was counted once. Since a much larger clone is just one base distant, this may be a read error. This sequence joins TRBV11-1 and TRBJ2-1; D not resolved. Germline V gene lookup returns CDR1 SGHAT and CDR2 FQDESV (reference sequence). This CDR3 is 14 amino acids long. Trimming took off 5 bases at V and 10 bases at J, with 18 bases between the two ends. CDR3 nucleotides: TGTGCCAGCAGCACCTACCTTGGGCGGTACGAGCAGTTCTTC. Translation: CASSTYLGRYEQFF.